The rows below give T cell receptor beta chains drawn from one sample of a study of neoadjuvant anti-PD-1 for oral cavity cancer. Sequenced by immunoSEQ multiplex PCR; TCRdb stores in-frame clones only, minus some. The table shows more than 15,000 clones, with 66% occurring only once. This specimen was PBMCs, taken before nivolumab (anti-PD-1) treatment. The receptors come from a person aged 35-79 years with oral cavity squamous cell carcinoma. The CDR3 runs from the conserved cysteine through the conserved F or W.

TRBJ2-3 TRBV7-3 CASSFSTGSSDTQYF
TRBJ1-1 TRBV6-6 CASSYPGSEAFF
TRBJ2-7 TRBV6-1 CASTGTSGSAYEQYF
TRBJ1-5 TRBV2 CASRASDTDNQPQHF
TRBJ2-2 TRBV19 CASTSGMVSNTGELFF
TRBJ1-5 TRBV10-1 CASSEEGEQPQHF
TRBJ2-5 TRBV29-1 CSVERGTAQETQYF
TRBJ2-7 TRBV10-1 CASSGGDGNSYEQYF
TRBJ2-5 TRBV5-4 CASSFGAGLTGTQYF
TRBJ1-1 TRBV7-9 CASSLDNGFPEAFF
TRBJ2-1 TRBV30 CARDKEYNEQFF
TRBJ1-1 TRBV28 CASSLNRVAFF
TRBJ2-5 TRBV6-5 CASSYWTGSLETQYF
TRBJ2-7 TRBV6-6 CASRFDGGPYEQYF